This is a list of T cell receptor beta chains from one sample in a study of blood T cell repertoires in COVID-19. Here immunoSEQ multiplex PCR was the method, and the copy in TCRdb shows in-frame clones only, minus some. The sample lists a few hundred thousand clones; over 75% were seen once. The sample consisted of PBMCs or T cells enriched from blood (not recorded which). The receptor set was obtained from a woman aged 40 to 55 who had recovered from COVID-19. CDR3s include the opening cysteine and the closing phenylalanine or tryptophan. Fields, in order: D gene, clone size, J gene, V gene, CDR3 DNA, CDR3 protein. D genes are given only for firm matches. Some rows have no size entry. The others give once, few or many, or a class for an expanded clone.

D gene: NA; clone size: NA; J gene: TRBJ2-3; V gene: TRBV28; CDR3 DNA: TGTGCCAGCAGCCCTGGGGGGGCGTACACAGATACGCAGTATTTT; CDR3 protein: CASSPGGAYTDTQYF
D gene: TRBD2; clone size: NA; J gene: TRBJ2-1; V gene: TRBV30; CDR3 DNA: TGTGCCTGGAGTGTAGCGGGAGAAACCGGTGAGCAGTTCTTC; CDR3 protein: CAWSVAGETGEQFF
D gene: NA; clone size: NA; J gene: TRBJ2-3; V gene: TRBV13; CDR3 DNA: TGTGCCAGCAGCTTAGCGGGAGTACAGAGTACGCAGTATTTT; CDR3 protein: CASSLAGVQSTQYF
D gene: NA; clone size: NA; J gene: TRBJ2-1; V gene: TRBV4-1; CDR3 DNA: TGCGCCAGCAGCCAAGCTCATGAGCAGTTCTTC; CDR3 protein: CASSQAHEQFF
D gene: TRBD1; clone size: NA; J gene: TRBJ2-7; V gene: TRBV7-2; CDR3 DNA: TGTGCCAGCAGCTTATGGACAGGGGACGAGCAGTACTTC; CDR3 protein: CASSLWTGDEQYF
D gene: NA; clone size: once; J gene: TRBJ1-6; V gene: TRBV30; CDR3 DNA: TGTGCCTGCCCTACTAGCAGCTCCTATAATTCACCCCTCCACTTT; CDR3 protein: CACPTSSSYNSPLHF
D gene: NA; clone size: NA; J gene: TRBJ1-2; V gene: TRBV18; CDR3 DNA: TGTGCCAACCGAAGGGACACCGGGAACTATGGCTACACCTTC; CDR3 protein: CANRRDTGNYGYTF
D gene: TRBD1; clone size: NA; J gene: TRBJ2-6; V gene: TRBV9; CDR3 DNA: TGTGCCAGCAGCCGTCCCGGGACAGGGTTCCCTGGGGCCAACGTCCTGACTTTC; CDR3 protein: CASSRPGTGFPGANVLTF
D gene: NA; clone size: NA; J gene: TRBJ1-5; V gene: TRBV2; CDR3 DNA: TGTGCCAGCAGTGGTAAAGGGGCATATAGCAATCAGCCCCAGCATTTT; CDR3 protein: CASSGKGAYSNQPQHF
D gene: NA; clone size: NA; J gene: TRBJ2-2; V gene: TRBV4-3; CDR3 DNA: TGCGCCAGCAGCCCGTTTACCGAGGCCGGGGAGCTGTTTTTT; CDR3 protein: CASSPFTEAGELFF
D gene: NA; clone size: NA; J gene: TRBJ2-1; V gene: TRBV30; CDR3 DNA: TGTGCCTGGAGTGTGGGTTCCGGGTACAATGAGCAGTTCTTC; CDR3 protein: CAWSVGSGYNEQFF
D gene: NA; clone size: NA; J gene: TRBJ2-3; V gene: TRBV6-2/TRBV6-3; CDR3 DNA: TGTGCCAGCAGTTACGGACTTCATGCGCAGTATTTT; CDR3 protein: CASSYGLHAQYF
D gene: NA; clone size: NA; J gene: TRBJ2-1; V gene: TRBV11-2; CDR3 DNA: TGTGCCAGCAGCTTTGCGCCTGACTCCTACAATGAGCAGTTCTTC; CDR3 protein: CASSFAPDSYNEQFF
D gene: TRBD2; clone size: NA; J gene: TRBJ2-2; V gene: TRBV3-1/TRBV3-2; CDR3 DNA: TGTGCCAGCAGCCAAGAGACTAGCGGTTACACCGGGGAGCTGTTTTTT; CDR3 protein: CASSQETSGYTGELFF
D gene: NA; clone size: once; J gene: TRBJ1-2; V gene: TRBV29-1; CDR3 DNA: TGCAGCGTTGAAATGGACACCCATGGCTACACCTTC; CDR3 protein: CSVEMDTHGYTF
D gene: TRBD2; clone size: once; J gene: TRBJ2-7; V gene: TRBV6-4; CDR3 DNA: TGTGCCAACTCGACTAGCGGGGGGGCTGGAGAGCAGTACTTC; CDR3 protein: CANSTSGGAGEQYF
D gene: NA; clone size: NA; J gene: TRBJ2-4; V gene: TRBV5-1; CDR3 DNA: TGCGCCAGCAGACCAGCCGGGGGTACGGGCATTCAGTACTTC; CDR3 protein: CASRPAGGTGIQYF